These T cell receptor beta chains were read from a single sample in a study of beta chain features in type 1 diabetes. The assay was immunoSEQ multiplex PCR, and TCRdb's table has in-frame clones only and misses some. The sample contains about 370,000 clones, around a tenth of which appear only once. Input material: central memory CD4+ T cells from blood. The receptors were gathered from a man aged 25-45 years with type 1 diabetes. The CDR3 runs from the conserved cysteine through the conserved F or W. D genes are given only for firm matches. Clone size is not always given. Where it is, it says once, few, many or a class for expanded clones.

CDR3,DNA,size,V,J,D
CASTPTEDGNTIYF,TGCGCCAGCACCCCGACAGAAGATGGAAACACCATATATTTT,many,TRBV23-1,TRBJ1-3,.
CASSLSHNEQFF,TGCGCCAGCAGCTTAAGTCACAATGAGCAGTTCTTC,.,TRBV5-1,TRBJ2-1,.
CASSLVQGEAFF,TGTGCCAGCAGTTTAGTACAGGGTGAAGCTTTCTTT,few,TRBV28,TRBJ1-1,.
CASSLDNTDTQYF,TGTGCCAGCAGCTTAGACAACACAGATACGCAGTATTTT,many,TRBV7-9,TRBJ2-3,.
CASSQEKSYNSPLHF,TGCGCCAGCAGCCAGGAAAAGTCCTATAATTCACCCCTCCACTTT,.,TRBV4-3,TRBJ1-6,.
CASSKGLGLASIAGGHEQYF,TGTGCCAGCAGCAAAGGTCTGGGTTTGGCTTCGATAGCGGGAGGCCACGAGCAGTACTTC,few,TRBV21-1,TRBJ2-7,.
CASNLKAREQYF,TGTGCCAGCAACCTTAAGGCGCGCGAGCAGTACTTC,.,TRBV28,TRBJ2-7,.
CASSLEGGEAFF,TGTGCCAGCAGCCTAGAGGGGGGAGAAGCTTTCTTT,.,TRBV7-2,TRBJ1-1,.
CASSQDRLGDDTQYF,TGTGCCAGCAGCCAAGATCGGCTCGGGGACGATACGCAGTATTTT,.,TRBV4-2,TRBJ2-3,.
CASSLAYTEAFF,TGTGCCAGCAGTTTAGCTTACACTGAAGCTTTCTTT,.,TRBV6-6,TRBJ1-1,.
CASSLGLGSIAKNIQYF,TGTGCCAGCAGCTTGGGACTCGGGTCCATAGCCAAAAACATTCAGTACTTC,few,TRBV11-1,TRBJ2-4,.
CASSPFPATSTRPQHF,TGTGCCAGCAGCCCCTTCCCCGCTACAAGCACAAGGCCCCAGCATTTT,.,TRBV9,TRBJ1-5,.
CASNEVSGANVLTF,TGTGCCAGCAATGAGGTCTCTGGGGCCAACGTCCTGACTTTC,few,TRBV6-5,TRBJ2-6,.
CASTPGTAAETQYF,TGTGCCAGCACACCCGGGACCGCGGCAGAGACCCAGTACTTC,few,TRBV6-1,TRBJ2-5,.
CASQRAGGRSGANVLTF,TGTGCCAGTCAACGGGCAGGAGGCCGCTCTGGGGCCAACGTCCTGACTTTC,.,TRBV19,TRBJ2-6,.
CASRYGQALNTEAFF,TGTGCCAGCAGATATGGACAGGCGTTGAACACTGAAGCTTTCTTT,.,TRBV6-5,TRBJ1-1,TRBD1